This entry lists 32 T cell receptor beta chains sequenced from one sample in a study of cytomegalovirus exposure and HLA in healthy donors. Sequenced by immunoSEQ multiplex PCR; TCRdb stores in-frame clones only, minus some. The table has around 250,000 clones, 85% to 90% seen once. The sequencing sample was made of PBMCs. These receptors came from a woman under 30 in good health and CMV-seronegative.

The CDR3 DNA follows: TGTGCCAGCAGCTTGGGGGGGCCCTGGATTAGCACAGATACGCAGTATTTT. This translates into CASSLGGPWISTDTQYF. The rearrangement joins TRBV5-6 to TRBJ2-3; D possibly corresponds to TRBD1 (6 bases). Germline CDR1 reads SGHDT; CDR2 reads YYEEEE. CDR3 length: 17 residues. The V end was cut by 0 bases, the J end by 0 bases, with 14 bases between.

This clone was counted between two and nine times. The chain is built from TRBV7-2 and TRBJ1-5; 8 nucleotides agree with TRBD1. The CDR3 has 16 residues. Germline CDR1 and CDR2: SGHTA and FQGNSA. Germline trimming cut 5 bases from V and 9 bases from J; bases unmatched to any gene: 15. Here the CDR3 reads CASSLHQPGQEGPQHF. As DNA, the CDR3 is TGTGCCAGCAGCCTACACCAACCGGGACAGGAAGGGCCCCAGCATTTT.

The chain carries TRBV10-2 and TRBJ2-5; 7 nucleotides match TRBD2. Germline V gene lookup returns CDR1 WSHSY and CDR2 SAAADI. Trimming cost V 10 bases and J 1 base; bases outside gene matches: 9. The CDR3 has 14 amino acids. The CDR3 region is CATGGQGLQETQYF. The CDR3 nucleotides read TGCGCCACGGGGGGTCAGGGCCTCCAAGAGACCCAGTACTTC.

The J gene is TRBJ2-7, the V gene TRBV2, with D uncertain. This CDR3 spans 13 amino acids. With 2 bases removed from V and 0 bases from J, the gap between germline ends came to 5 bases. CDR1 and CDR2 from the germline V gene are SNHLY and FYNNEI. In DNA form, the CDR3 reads TGTGCCAGCAGTGAATGGGACTCCTACGAGCAGTACGTC. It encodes CASSEWDSYEQYV.

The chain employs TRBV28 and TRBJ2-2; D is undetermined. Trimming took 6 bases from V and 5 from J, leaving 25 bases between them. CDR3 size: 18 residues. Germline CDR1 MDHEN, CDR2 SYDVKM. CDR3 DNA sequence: TGTGCCAGCAGAAATGTGGTCGATCCAGGCCCTGGGACCGGGGAGCTGTTTTTT. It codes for CASRNVVDPGPGTGELFF.

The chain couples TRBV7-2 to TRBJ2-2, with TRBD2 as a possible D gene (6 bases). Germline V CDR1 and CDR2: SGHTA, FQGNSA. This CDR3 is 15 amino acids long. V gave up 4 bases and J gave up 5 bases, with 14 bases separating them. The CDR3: CASSSRDGRTGELFF. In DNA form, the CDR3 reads TGTGCCAGCAGCTCTAGGGACGGGAGAACCGGGGAGCTGTTTTTT.

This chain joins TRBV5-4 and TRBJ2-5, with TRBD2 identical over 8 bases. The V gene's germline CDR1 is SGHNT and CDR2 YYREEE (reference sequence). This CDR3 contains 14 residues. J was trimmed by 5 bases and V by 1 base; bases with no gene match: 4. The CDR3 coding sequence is TGTGCCAGCAGCTTGAGCGGGGGCCGGGAGACCCAGTACTTC. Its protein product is CASSLSGGRETQYF.

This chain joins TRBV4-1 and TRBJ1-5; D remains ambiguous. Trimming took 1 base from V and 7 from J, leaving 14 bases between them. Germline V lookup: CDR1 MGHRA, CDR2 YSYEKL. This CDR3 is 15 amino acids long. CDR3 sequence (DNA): TGCGCCAGCAGCCAAGTAAACGGCCCGGGACAGCCCCAGCATTTT. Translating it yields CASSQVNGPGQPQHF.

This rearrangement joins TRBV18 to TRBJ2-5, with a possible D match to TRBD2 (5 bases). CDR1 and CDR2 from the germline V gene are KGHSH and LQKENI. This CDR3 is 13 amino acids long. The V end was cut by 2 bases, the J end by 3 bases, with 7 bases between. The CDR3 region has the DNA TGTGCCAGCTCACCAGAGGAGGAAGAGACCCAGTACTTC. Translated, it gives CASSPEEEETQYF.

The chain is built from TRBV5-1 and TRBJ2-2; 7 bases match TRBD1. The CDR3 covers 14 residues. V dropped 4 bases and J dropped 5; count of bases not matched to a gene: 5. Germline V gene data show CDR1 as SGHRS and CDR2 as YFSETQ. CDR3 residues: CASSTNRGTGELFF. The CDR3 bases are TGCGCCAGCAGCACTAACAGGGGAACCGGGGAGCTGTTTTTT.

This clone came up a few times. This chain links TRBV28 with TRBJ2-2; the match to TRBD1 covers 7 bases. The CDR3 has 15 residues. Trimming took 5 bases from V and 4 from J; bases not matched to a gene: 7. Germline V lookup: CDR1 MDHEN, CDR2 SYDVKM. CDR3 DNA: TGTGCCAGCAGTCCAAGGACAGGATCCACCGGGGAGCTGTTTTTT. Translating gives CASSPRTGSTGELFF.

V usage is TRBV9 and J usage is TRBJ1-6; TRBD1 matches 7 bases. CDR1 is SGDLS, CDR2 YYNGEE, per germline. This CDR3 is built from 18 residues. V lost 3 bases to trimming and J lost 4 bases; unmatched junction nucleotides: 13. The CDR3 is CASSASTIYRGYNSPLHF. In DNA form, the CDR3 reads TGTGCCAGCAGCGCCAGTACGATATACAGGGGATATAATTCACCCCTCCACTTT.

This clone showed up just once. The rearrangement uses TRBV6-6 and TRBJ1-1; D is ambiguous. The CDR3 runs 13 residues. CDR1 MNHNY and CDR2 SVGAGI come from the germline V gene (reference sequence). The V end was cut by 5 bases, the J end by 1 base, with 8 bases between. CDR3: CASSGGPNTEAFF. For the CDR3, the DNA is TGTGCCAGCAGTGGTGGCCCGAACACTGAAGCTTTCTTT.

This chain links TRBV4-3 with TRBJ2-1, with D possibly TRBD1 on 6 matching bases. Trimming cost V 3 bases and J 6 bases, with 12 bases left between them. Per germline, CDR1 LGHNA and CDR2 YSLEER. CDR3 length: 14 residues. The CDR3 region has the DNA TGCGCCAGCAGCCATTTACAGGGTGGCAATGAGCAGTTCTTC. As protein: CASSHLQGGNEQFF.

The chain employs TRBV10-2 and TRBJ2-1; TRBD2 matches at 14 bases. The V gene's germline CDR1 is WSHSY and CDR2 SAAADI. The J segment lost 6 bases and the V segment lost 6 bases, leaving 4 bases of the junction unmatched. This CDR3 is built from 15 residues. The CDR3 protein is CASRGLAGGGNEQFF. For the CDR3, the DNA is TGCGCCAGCAGAGGACTAGCGGGGGGCGGCAATGAGCAGTTCTTC.

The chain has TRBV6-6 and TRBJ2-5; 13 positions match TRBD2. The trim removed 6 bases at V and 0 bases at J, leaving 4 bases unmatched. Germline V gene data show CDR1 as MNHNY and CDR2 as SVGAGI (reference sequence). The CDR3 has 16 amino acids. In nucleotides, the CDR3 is TGTGCCAGCAGAACGGGGACTAGCGGGGACCAAGAGACCCAGTACTTC. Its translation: CASRTGTSGDQETQYF.

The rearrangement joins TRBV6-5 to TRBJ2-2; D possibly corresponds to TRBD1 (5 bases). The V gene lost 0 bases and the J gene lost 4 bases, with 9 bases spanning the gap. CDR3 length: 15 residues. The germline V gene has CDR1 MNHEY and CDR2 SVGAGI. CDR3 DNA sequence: TGTGCCAGCAGTTACTCGGGGCAGGGCACCGGGGAGCTGTTTTTT. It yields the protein CASSYSGQGTGELFF.

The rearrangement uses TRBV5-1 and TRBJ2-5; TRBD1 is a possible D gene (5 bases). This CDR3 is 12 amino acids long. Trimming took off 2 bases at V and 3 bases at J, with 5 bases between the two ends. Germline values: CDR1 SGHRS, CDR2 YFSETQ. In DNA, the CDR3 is TGCGCCAGCAGCTTAGGGGAAGAGACCCAGTACTTC. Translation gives CASSLGEETQYF.

CDR3 nucleotide sequence: TGTGCCATCAGTGAGAGGACAGGGGGCAATGAGCAGTTCTTC. Translation: CAISERTGGNEQFF. The chain has TRBV10-3 and TRBJ2-1, with TRBD1 matching 10 bases. The CDR3 is 14 residues long. Germline trimming cut 2 bases from V and 6 bases from J; bases unmatched to any gene: 1. From germline, CDR1 is ENHRY and CDR2 SYGVKD.

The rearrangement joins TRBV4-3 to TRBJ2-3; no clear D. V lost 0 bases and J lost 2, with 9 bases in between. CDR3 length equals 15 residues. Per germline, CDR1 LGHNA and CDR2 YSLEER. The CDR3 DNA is TGCGCCAGCAGCCAAGACATCGGAGACACAGATACGCAGTATTTT. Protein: CASSQDIGDTDTQYF.

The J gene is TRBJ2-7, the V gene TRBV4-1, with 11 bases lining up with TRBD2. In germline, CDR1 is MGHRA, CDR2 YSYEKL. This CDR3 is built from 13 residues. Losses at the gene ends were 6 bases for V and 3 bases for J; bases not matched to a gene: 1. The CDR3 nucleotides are TGCGCCAGCAGTACTAGCGGGGGCTACGAGCAGTACGTC. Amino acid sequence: CASSTSGGYEQYV.

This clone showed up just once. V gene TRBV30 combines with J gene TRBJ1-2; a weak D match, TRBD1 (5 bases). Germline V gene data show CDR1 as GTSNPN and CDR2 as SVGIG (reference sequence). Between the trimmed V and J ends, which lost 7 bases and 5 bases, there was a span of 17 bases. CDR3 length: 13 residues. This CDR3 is CASSGTLGYGYTF. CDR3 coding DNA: TGTGCCTCATCCGGGACTTTAGGGTATGGCTACACCTTC. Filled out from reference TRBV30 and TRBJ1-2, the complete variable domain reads SQTIHQWPATLVQPVGSPLSLECTVEGTSNPNLYWYRQAAGRGLQLLFYSVGIGQISSEVPQNLSASRPQDRQFILSSKKLLLSDSGFYLCASSGTLGYGYTFGSGTRLTVV.

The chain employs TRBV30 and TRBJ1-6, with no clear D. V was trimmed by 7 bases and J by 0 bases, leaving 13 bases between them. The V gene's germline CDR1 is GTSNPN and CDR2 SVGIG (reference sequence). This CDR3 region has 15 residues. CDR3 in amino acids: CASHWGDSYNSPLHF. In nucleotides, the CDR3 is TGTGCCTCCCACTGGGGAGACTCCTATAATTCACCCCTCCACTTT.

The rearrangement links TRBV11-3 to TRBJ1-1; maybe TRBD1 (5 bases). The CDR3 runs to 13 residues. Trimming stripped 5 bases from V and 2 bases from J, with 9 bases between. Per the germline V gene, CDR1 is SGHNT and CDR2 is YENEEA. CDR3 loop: CASSAGDNTEAFF. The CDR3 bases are TGTGCCAGCAGCGCGGGGGATAACACTGAAGCTTTCTTT.

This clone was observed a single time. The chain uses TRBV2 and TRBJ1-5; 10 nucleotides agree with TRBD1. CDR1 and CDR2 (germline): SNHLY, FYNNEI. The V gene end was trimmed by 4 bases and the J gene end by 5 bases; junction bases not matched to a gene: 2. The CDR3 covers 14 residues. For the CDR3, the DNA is TGTGCCAGCAGTGTCGGACAGGGGGATCAGCCCCAGCATTTT. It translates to CASSVGQGDQPQHF.

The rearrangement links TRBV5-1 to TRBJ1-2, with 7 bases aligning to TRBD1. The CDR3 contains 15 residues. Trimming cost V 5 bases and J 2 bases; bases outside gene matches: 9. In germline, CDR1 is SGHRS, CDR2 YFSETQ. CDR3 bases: TGCGCCAGCAGTTCTGATCACAGGGGCAACTATGGCTACACCTTC. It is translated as CASSSDHRGNYGYTF.

This CDR3 is CASSYLTGNEKLFF. In DNA form, the CDR3 reads TGTGCCAGCAGTTACTTGACAGGGAATGAAAAACTGTTTTTT. This chain links TRBV6-6 with TRBJ1-4; 7 bases are shared with TRBD1. The germline gives CDR1 MNHNY, CDR2 SVGAGI (reference sequence). Trimming cost V 1 base and J 5 bases; bases outside gene matches: 1. The length of the CDR3 is 14 residues.

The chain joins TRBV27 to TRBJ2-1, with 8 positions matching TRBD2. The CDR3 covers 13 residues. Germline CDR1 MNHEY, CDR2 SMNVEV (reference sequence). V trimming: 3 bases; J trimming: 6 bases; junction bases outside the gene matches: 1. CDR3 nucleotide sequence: TGTGCCAGCAGTTTGCTAGCGGGCAATGAGCAGTTCTTC. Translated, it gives CASSLLAGNEQFF.

Written as DNA, the CDR3 is TGTGCCAGCAGCTTAGGAGTGGCTAGCGGGGTAGGGGAGACCCAGTACTTC. Residues: CASSLGVASGVGETQYF. The rearrangement links TRBV7-2 to TRBJ2-5, with 9 bases identical to TRBD2. The CDR3 contains 17 residues. CDR1 and CDR2 (germline): SGHTA, FQGNSA. V dropped 1 base and J dropped 5; count of bases not matched to a gene: 11.

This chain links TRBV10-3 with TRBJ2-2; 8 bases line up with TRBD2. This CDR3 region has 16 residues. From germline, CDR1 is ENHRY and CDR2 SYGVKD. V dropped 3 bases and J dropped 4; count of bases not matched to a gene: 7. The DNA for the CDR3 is TGTGCCATCAGTGACGGACTAGCTGGAGGCACCGGGGAGCTGTTTTTT. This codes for CAISDGLAGGTGELFF.

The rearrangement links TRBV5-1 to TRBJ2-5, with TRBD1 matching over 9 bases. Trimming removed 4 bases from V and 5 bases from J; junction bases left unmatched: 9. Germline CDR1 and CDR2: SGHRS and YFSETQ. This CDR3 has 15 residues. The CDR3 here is CASSNTGQGLETQYF. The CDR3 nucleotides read TGCGCCAGCAGCAATACCGGACAGGGGCTGGAGACCCAGTACTTC.

The CDR3 nucleotides are TGCGCCAGCAGTGAGTCCATGAGATCCGAGCAGTACTTC. Encoded protein: CASSESMRSEQYF. The chain carries TRBV10-1 and TRBJ2-7; D gene unclear. Per germline, CDR1 WNHNN and CDR2 SYGVQD (reference sequence). The CDR3 has 13 residues. V was pared by 0 bases and J by 6 bases, with 9 bases between.